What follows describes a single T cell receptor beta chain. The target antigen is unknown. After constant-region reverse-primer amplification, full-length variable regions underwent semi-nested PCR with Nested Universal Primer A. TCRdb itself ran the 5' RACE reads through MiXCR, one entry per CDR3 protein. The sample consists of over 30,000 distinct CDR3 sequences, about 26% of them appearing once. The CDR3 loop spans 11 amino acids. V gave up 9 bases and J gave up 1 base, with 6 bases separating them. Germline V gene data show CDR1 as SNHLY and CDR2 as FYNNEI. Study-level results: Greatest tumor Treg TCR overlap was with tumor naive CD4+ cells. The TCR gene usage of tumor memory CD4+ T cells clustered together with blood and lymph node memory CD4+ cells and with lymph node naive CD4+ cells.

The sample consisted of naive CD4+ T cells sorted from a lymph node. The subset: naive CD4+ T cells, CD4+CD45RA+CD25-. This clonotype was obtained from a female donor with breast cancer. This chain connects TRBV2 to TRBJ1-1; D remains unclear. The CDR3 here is CASLGNTEAFF. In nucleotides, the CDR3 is TGTGCCAGTCTGGGGAACACTGAAGCTTTCTTT.